Listed below are T cell receptor beta chains from one sample, sequenced in a study of identical twins. From the 5' RACE reads, TCRdb called clonotypes with MiXCR, one entry per CDR3 protein. The sample yields about 200,000 distinct CDR3 sequences, less than 9.5% seen once. The sequenced sample was memory (CD45RO+) T cells sorted from blood. The source is a woman aged 18-35 years in good health. The CDR3 runs from the conserved cysteine through the conserved F or W. D genes are given only for firm matches. Rows give clone size only sometimes, using once, few, many, or a class for an expanded clone.

V,D,length,J,size,CDR3,DNA
TRBV7-9,TRBD2,15,TRBJ2-7,many,CASSLLAGGTYEQYF,TGTGCCAGCAGCTTACTAGCGGGAGGAACCTACGAGCAGTACTTC
TRBV9,-,14,TRBJ2-3,few,CASSVDRGTDTQYF,TGTGCCAGCAGCGTAGACCGGGGCACAGATACGCAGTATTTT
TRBV20-1,TRBD2,14,TRBJ2-1,-,CSARELAGRNEQFF,TGCAGTGCTAGAGAATTAGCGGGACGCAATGAGCAGTTCTTC
TRBV24-1,-,15,TRBJ2-3,few,CATTFDRYTTDTQYF,TGTGCCACCACGTTCGACAGATACACCACAGATACGCAGTATTTT
TRBV5-6,TRBD2,17,TRBJ2-1,many,CASSLHLGSGSGNEQFF,TGTGCCAGCAGCTTGCATCTCGGTAGCGGGAGCGGTAATGAGCAGTTCTTC
TRBV3-1,-,15,TRBJ2-7,-,CASSQGLGGGYEQYF,TGTGCCAGCAGCCAAGGATTGGGGGGTGGCTACGAGCAGTACTTC
TRBV24-1,-,13,TRBJ1-1,-,CATRQDDYTEAFF,TGTGCCACGCGACAGGACGATTACACTGAAGCTTTCTTT
TRBV20-1,TRBD2,15,TRBJ2-7,few,CSASSLAGTNYEQYF,TGCAGTGCTAGCTCACTAGCGGGAACAAACTACGAGCAGTACTTC
TRBV20-1,-,15,TRBJ2-1,many,CSARVTGRPYNEQFF,TGCAGTGCTAGAGTTACAGGGAGGCCCTACAATGAGCAGTTCTTC
TRBV5-1,-,16,TRBJ2-1,-,CASSLAVNTGGNEQFF,TGCGCCAGCAGCTTGGCGGTCAACACAGGCGGTAATGAGCAGTTCTTC
TRBV6-1,TRBD1,14,TRBJ1-5,many,CASSTGGWDQPQHF,TGTGCCAGCAGTACAGGGGGCTGGGATCAGCCCCAGCATTTT
TRBV4-3,-,13,TRBJ2-3,many,CASSQDKADTQYF,TGCGCCAGCAGCCAAGATAAGGCAGATACGCAGTATTTT
TRBV7-7,TRBD2,14,TRBJ2-5,few,CASSGGGTSETQYF,TGTGCCAGCTCGGGAGGCGGGACGTCGGAGACCCAGTACTTC
TRBV20-1,-,11,TRBJ2-3,-,CSAVPTDTQYF,TGCAGTGCTGTACCCACAGATACGCAGTATTTT
TRBV4-3,TRBD2,16,TRBJ2-5,-,CASSHWGASGRETQYF,TGCGCCAGCAGCCACTGGGGTGCTAGCGGGAGGGAGACCCAGTACTTC
TRBV6-2/TRBV6-3,-,12,TRBJ1-1,many,CASSYSIAEAFF,TGTGCCAGCAGTTACTCGATCGCTGAAGCTTTCTTT
TRBV11-3,-,13,TRBJ2-5,few,CASSFPNQETQYF,TGTGCCAGCAGCTTTCCGAACCAAGAGACCCAGTACTTC
TRBV20-1,-,11,TRBJ2-1,few,CSAPFQGLQFF,TGCAGTGCTCCATTTCAGGGCCTCCAGTTCTTC
TRBV7-2,TRBD1,17,TRBJ2-6,few,CASSSLDRGHGANVLTF,TGTGCCAGCAGCTCTTTGGACAGGGGGCATGGGGCCAACGTCCTGACTTTC
TRBV20-1,TRBD1,13,TRBJ2-1,-,CSALRDSYNEQFF,TGCAGTGCTCTCCGGGACAGCTACAATGAGCAGTTCTTC
TRBV12-3/TRBV12-4,TRBD1,14,TRBJ1-5,few,CASSLGTGLQPQHF,TGTGCCAGCAGTTTAGGGACAGGGCTTCAGCCCCAGCATTTT
TRBV20-1,TRBD2,18,TRBJ2-1,many,CSARAWGSGRGSYNEQFF,TGCAGTGCTAGAGCGTGGGGTAGCGGGAGAGGCTCCTACAATGAGCAGTTCTTC
TRBV5-1,TRBD1,18,TRBJ1-1,-,CASSGHTGTGWVRAEAFF,TGCGCCAGCAGCGGACATACCGGGACAGGTTGGGTGAGGGCTGAAGCTTTCTTT
TRBV2,-,16,TRBJ1-3,many,CASRGPGTAKGNTIYF,TGTGCCAGCAGAGGACCGGGCACAGCTAAGGGAAACACCATATATTTT
TRBV7-2,TRBD2,14,TRBJ2-1,many,CASSGLAGYNEQFF,TGTGCCAGCAGCGGACTAGCGGGCTACAATGAGCAGTTCTTC
TRBV29-1,-,12,TRBJ1-1,many,CSVLSVGTEAFF,TGCAGCGTTCTTTCCGTCGGCACTGAAGCTTTCTTT
TRBV27,-,15,TRBJ2-1,few,CASSLRDSPYNEQFF,TGTGCCAGCAGTTTGCGGGACAGTCCTTACAATGAGCAGTTCTTC
TRBV12-3/TRBV12-4,-,15,TRBJ1-1,-,CASSLEQNLNTEAFF,TGTGCCAGCAGTTTAGAACAGAATCTGAACACTGAAGCTTTCTTT
TRBV13,-,16,TRBJ2-7,-,CASGLLLGNFNYEQYF,TGTGCCAGCGGCCTACTCCTAGGGAACTTTAACTACGAGCAGTACTTC
TRBV7-3,-,14,TRBJ1-2,few,CASSLGGSNYGYTF,TGTGCCAGCAGCTTAGGGGGGTCTAACTATGGCTACACCTTC
TRBV9,TRBD2,15,TRBJ2-5,few,CASSVRAGVQETQYF,TGTGCCAGCAGCGTACGAGCGGGAGTCCAAGAGACCCAGTACTTC
TRBV5-1,-,13,TRBJ1-2,few,CASSLAQNYGYTF,TGCGCCAGCAGCTTGGCGCAGAACTATGGCTACACCTTC
TRBV5-1,-,13,TRBJ2-7,-,CASSLEVLYEQYF,TGCGCCAGCAGCTTGGAGGTTCTTTACGAGCAGTACTTC
TRBV6-5,TRBD1,14,TRBJ1-5,few,CASSYGQGASPQHF,TGTGCCAGCAGTTACGGGCAGGGGGCTTCGCCCCAGCATTTT
TRBV20-1,-,13,TRBJ1-2,few,CSAIEGGNYGYTF,TGCAGTGCTATAGAGGGAGGAAACTATGGCTACACCTTC
TRBV28,TRBD2,14,TRBJ2-7,many,CASGSGAPNYEQYF,TGTGCCAGCGGAAGCGGGGCCCCGAACTACGAGCAGTACTTC
TRBV20-1,-,13,TRBJ1-1,many,CSAGGGMNTEAFF,TGCAGTGCAGGCGGGGGGATGAACACTGAAGCTTTCTTT
TRBV6-6,-,13,TRBJ1-1,-,CASSSGGPTEAFF,TGTGCCAGCAGTTCCGGGGGGCCCACTGAAGCTTTCTTT
TRBV20-1,-,12,TRBJ2-7,once,CSARDPSIAQYF,TGCAGTGCTAGAGATCCCTCTATCGCGCAGTACTTC
TRBV19,-,13,TRBJ2-5,-,CASSPAGKETQYF,TGTGCCAGTAGCCCCGCGGGGAAAGAGACCCAGTACTTC
TRBV6-2/TRBV6-3,-,14,TRBJ1-1,-,CASSYGDQGTEAFF,TGTGCCAGCAGTTACGGAGATCAGGGCACTGAAGCTTTCTTT
TRBV14,TRBD2,15,TRBJ2-4,many,CASSRRREGMNIQYF,TGTGCCAGCAGCCGTCGCCGGGAGGGGATGAACATTCAGTACTTC
TRBV12-3/TRBV12-4,-,14,TRBJ1-2,-,CASNDPWRGVGYTF,TGTGCCAGCAATGACCCCTGGAGGGGGGTTGGCTACACCTTC
TRBV20-1,-,10,TRBJ2-1,many,CSAPSRQQFF,TGCAGTGCCCCTTCCCGCCAGCAGTTCTTC
TRBV6-1,-,15,TRBJ2-3,-,CASTLGGRGTDTQYF,TGTGCCAGCACCCTCGGGGGACGAGGCACAGATACGCAGTATTTT
TRBV6-5,-,15,TRBJ1-1,few,CASSYSSHPGTEAFF,TGTGCCAGCAGTTACTCGTCCCATCCGGGCACTGAAGCTTTCTTT
TRBV20-1,-,13,TRBJ2-5,few,CSASDPYQETQYF,TGCAGTGCTAGCGACCCGTACCAAGAGACCCAGTACTTC